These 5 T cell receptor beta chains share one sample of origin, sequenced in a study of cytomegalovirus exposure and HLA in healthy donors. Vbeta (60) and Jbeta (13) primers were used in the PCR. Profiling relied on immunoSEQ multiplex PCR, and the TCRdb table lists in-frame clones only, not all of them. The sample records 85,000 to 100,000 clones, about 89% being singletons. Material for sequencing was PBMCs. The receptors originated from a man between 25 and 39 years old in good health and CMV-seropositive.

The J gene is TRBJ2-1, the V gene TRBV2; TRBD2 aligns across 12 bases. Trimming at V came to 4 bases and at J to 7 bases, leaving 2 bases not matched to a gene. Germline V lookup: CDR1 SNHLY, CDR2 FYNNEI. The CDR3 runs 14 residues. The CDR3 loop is CASSGLAGENEQFF. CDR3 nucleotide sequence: TGTGCCAGCAGTGGACTAGCGGGAGAGAATGAGCAGTTCTTC.

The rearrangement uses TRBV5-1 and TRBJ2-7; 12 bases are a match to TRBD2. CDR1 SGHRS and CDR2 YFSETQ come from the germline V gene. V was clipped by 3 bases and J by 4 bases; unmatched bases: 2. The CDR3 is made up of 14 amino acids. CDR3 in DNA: TGCGCCAGCAGCTGGACTAGCGGGGAATACGAGCAGTACTTC. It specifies CASSWTSGEYEQYF. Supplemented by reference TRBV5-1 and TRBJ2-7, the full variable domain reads KAGVTQTPRYLIKTRGQQVTLSCSPISGHRSVSWYQQTPGQGLQFLFEYFSETQRNKGNFPGRFSGRQFSNSRSEMNVSTLELGDSALYLCASSWTSGEYEQYFGPGTRLTVT.

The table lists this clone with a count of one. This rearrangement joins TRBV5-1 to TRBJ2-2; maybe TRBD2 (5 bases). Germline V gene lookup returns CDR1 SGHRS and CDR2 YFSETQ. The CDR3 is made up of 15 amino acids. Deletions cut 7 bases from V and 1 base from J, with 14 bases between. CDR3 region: CASGQHGENTGELFF. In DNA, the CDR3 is TGCGCCAGCGGCCAACACGGGGAGAACACCGGGGAGCTGTTTTTT.

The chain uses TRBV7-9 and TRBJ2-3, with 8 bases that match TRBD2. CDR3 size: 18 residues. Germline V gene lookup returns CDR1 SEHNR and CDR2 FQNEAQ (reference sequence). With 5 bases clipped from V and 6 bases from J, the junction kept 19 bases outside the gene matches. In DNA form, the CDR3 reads TGTGCCAGCAGCCCGTCTAAAGTCAGCGGGAGTTCAGGGGATACGCAGTATTTT. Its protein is CASSPSKVSGSSGDTQYF.

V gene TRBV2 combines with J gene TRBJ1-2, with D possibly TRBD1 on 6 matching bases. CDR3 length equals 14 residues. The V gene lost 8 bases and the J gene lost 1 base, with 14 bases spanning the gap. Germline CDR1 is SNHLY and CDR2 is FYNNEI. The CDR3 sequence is CASFRGQYNYGYTF. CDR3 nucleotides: TGTGCCAGCTTTAGGGGACAATATAACTATGGCTACACCTTC.